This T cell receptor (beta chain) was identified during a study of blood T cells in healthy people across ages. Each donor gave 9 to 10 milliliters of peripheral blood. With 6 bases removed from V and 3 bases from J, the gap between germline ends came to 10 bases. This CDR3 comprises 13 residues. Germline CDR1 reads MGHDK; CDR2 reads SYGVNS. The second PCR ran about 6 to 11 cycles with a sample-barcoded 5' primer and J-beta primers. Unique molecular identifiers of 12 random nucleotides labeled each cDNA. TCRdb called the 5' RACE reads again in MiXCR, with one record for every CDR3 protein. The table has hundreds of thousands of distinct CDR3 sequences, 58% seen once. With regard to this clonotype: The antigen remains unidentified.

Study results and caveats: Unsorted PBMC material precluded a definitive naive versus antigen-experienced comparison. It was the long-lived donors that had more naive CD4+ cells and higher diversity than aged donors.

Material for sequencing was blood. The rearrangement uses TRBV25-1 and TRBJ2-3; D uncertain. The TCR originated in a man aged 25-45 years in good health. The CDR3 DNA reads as TGTGCCAGCAGAGAAGGAATTACAGATACGCAGTATTTT. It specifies CASREGITDTQYF.